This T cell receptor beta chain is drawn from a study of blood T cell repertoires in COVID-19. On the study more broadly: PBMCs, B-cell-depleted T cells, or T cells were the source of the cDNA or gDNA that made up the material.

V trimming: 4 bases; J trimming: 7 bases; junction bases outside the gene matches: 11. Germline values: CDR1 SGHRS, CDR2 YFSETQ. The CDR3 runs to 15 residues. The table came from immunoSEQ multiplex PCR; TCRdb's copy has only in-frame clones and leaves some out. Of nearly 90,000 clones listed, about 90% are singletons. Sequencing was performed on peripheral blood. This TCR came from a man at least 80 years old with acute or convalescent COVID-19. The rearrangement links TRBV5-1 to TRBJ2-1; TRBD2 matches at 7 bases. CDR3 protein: CASSPSGLGTNEQFF. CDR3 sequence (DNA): TGCGCCAGCAGCCCCTCCGGACTAGGTACAAATGAGCAGTTCTTC. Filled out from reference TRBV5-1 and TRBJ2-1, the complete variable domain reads KAGVTQTPRYLIKTRGQQVTLSCSPISGHRSVSWYQQTPGQGLQFLFEYFSETQRNKGNFPGRFSGRQFSNSRSEMNVSTLELGDSALYLCASSPSGLGTNEQFFGPGTRLTVL.